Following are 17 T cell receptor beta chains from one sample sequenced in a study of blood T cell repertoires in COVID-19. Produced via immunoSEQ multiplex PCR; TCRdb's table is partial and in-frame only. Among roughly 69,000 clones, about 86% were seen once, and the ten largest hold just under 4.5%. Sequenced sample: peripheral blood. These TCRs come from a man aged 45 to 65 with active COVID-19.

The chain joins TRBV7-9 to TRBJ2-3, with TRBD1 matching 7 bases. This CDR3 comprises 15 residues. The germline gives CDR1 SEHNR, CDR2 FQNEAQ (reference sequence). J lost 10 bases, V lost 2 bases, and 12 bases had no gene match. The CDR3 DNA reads TGTGCCAGCAGCTTAAGGGCGGGCCTCAGGGGGTCGCAGTATTTT. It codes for CASSLRAGLRGSQYF.

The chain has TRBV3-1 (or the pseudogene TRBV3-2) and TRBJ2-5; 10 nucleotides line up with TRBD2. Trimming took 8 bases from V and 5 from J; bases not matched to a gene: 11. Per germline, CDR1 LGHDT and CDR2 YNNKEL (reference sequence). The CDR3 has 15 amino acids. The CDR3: CASGDSGGSGETQYF. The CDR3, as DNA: TGTGCCAGCGGGGATAGCGGGGGGTCAGGGGAGACCCAGTACTTC.

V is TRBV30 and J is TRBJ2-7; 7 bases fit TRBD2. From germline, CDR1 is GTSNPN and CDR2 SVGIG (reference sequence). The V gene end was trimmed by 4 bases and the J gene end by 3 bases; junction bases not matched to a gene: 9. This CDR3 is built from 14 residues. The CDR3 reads CAWNPPGGLYEQYF. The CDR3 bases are TGTGCCTGGAACCCCCCGGGAGGCCTCTACGAGCAGTACTTC.

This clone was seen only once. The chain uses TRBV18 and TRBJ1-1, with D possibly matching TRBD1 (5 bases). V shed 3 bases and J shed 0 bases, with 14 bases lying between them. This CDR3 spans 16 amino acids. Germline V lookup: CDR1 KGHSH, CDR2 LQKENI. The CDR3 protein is CASSPAGQGMNTEAFF. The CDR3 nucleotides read TGTGCCAGCTCACCGGCCGGCCAGGGAATGAACACTGAAGCTTTCTTT. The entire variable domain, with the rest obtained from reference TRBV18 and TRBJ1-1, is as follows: NAGVMQNPRHLVRRRGQEARLRCSPMKGHSHVYWYRQLPEEGLKFMVYLQKENIIDESGMPKERFSAEFPKEGPSILRIQQVVRGDSAAYFCASSPAGQGMNTEAFFGQGTRLTVV.

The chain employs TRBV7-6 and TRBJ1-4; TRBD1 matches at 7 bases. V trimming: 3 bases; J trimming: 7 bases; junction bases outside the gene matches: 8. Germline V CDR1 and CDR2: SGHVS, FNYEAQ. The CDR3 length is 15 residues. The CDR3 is CASSLGQTMGEKLFF. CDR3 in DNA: TGTGCCAGCAGCTTGGGACAGACGATGGGTGAAAAACTGTTTTTT.

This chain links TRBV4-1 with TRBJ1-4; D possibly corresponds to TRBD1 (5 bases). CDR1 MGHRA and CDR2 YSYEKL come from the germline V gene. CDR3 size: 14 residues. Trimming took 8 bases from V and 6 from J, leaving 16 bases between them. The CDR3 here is CASRAILRDEKLFF. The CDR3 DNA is TGCGCCAGCCGTGCTATACTCAGGGATGAAAAACTGTTTTTT.

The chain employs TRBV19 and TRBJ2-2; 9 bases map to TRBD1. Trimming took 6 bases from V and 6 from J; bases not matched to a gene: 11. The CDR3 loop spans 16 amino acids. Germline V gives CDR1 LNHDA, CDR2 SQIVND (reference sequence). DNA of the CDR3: TGTGCCAGTAGCAGCTCAGGACAGGGGAGGGCCGGGGAGCTGTTTTTT. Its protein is CASSSSGQGRAGELFF.

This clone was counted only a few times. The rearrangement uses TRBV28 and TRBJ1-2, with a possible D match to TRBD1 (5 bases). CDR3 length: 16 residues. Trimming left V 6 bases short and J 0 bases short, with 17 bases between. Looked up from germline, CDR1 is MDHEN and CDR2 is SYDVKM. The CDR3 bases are TGTGCCAGCAGAGTACCAGGGCAGACTTCTAACTATGGCTACACCTTC. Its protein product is CASRVPGQTSNYGYTF.

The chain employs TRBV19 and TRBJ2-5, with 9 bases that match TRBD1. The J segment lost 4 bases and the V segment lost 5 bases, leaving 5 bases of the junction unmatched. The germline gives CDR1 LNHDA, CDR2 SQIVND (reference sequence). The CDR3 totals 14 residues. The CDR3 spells CASSAPQGAETQYF. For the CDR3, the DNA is TGTGCCAGTAGTGCCCCACAGGGGGCAGAGACCCAGTACTTC.

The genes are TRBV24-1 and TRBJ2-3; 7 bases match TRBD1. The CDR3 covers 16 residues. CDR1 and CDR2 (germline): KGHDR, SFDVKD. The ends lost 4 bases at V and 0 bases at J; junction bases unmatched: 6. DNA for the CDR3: TGTGCCACCAGTGAGCCCACGGGACAGAGCACAGATACGCAGTATTTT. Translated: CATSEPTGQSTDTQYF.

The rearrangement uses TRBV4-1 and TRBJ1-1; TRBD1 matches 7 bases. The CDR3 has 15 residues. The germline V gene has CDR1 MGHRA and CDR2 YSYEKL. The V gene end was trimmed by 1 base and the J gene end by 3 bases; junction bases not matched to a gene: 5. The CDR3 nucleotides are TGCGCCAGCAGCCAAGCGGACAGGCGAGACACTGAAGCTTTCTTT. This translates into CASSQADRRDTEAFF.

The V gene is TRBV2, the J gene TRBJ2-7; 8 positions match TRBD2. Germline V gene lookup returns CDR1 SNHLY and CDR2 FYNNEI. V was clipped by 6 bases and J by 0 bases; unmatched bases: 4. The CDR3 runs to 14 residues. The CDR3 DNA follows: TGTGCCAGCAGACCCGGGACTAGCTCCTACGAGCAGTACTTC. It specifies CASRPGTSSYEQYF.

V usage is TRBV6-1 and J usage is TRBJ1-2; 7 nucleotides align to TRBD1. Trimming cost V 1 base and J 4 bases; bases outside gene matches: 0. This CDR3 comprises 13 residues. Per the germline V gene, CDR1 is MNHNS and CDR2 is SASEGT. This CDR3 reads CASSEDRGYGYTF. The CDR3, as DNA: TGTGCCAGCAGTGAAGACAGGGGCTATGGCTACACCTTC.

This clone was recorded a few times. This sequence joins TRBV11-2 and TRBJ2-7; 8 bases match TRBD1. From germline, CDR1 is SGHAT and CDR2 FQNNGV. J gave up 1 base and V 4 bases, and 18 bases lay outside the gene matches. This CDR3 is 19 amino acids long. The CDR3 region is CASSSLRRDRSRISYEQYF. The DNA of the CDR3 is TGTGCCAGCAGCTCACTCAGGCGGGACAGGTCTCGTATTTCCTACGAGCAGTACTTC.

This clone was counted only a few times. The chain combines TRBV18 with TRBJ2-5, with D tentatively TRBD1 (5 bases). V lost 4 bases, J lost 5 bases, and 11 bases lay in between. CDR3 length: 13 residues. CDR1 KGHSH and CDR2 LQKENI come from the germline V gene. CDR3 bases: TGTGCCAGCTCACAGGGGATTCAGGAGACCCAGTACTTC. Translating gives CASSQGIQETQYF.

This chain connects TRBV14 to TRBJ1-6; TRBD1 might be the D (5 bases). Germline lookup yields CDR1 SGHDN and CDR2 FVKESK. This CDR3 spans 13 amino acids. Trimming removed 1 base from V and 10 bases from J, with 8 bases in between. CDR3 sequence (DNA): TGTGCCAGCAGCCAAGTCCAGGGATCACCCCTCCACTTT. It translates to CASSQVQGSPLHF.

CDR3: CASSVARGEQYF. The CDR3 region has the DNA TGTGCCAGCAGCGTAGCCAGGGGTGAGCAGTACTTC. The V call is TRBV9, the J call TRBJ2-7; D is perhaps TRBD1 (6 bases). Trimming removed 0 bases at V and 7 bases at J, with 8 bases between. CDR1 SGDLS and CDR2 YYNGEE come from the germline V gene. The CDR3 loop spans 12 amino acids.